The source of this T cell receptor beta chain is a study of blood T cells in healthy people across ages. Germline V gene data show CDR1 as SGDLS and CDR2 as YYNGEE. The V gene lost 1 base and the J gene lost 4 bases, with 14 bases spanning the gap. The CDR3 loop spans 15 amino acids. Primed by a sample-barcoded 5' primer and a J-beta primer mix, a second PCR proceeded for 7 to 11 cycles. TCRdb independently ran MiXCR on the 5' RACE reads; one entry per CDR3 protein. The sample holds approximately 600,000 distinct CDR3 sequences, roughly 50% seen once. The sequence came from a man aged 55-75 years in good health. The sequenced sample was blood. The V and J genes are TRBV9 and TRBJ1-2; D is unclear. CDR3 protein: CASSVTEGAFYGYTF. In DNA, the CDR3 is TGTGCCAGCAGCGTAACGGAGGGCGCCTTCTATGGCTACACCTTC. The full variable domain, its missing parts supplied by reference TRBV9 and TRBJ1-2, is DSGVTQTPKHLITATGQRVTLRCSPRSGDLSVYWYQQSLDQGLQFLIQYYNGEERAKGNILERFSAQQFPDLHSELNLSSLELGDSALYFCASSVTEGAFYGYTFGSGTRLTVV.